This note documents a single T cell receptor beta chain sequence. This clone's antigen is unknown. Base qualities were left out, and no much larger clone turns up one base away. The CDR3 regions of human TCRbeta chains were analyzed by immunosequencing. The paper's data handling went like this. TCRs in the repertoires were compared against a reference library of SARS-CoV-2-specific TCRs that had been generated with the MIRA antigen-specificity platform. Breadth meant the fraction of unique TCRs that were SARS-CoV-2-associated, whereas depth meant the fraction of total T cells that were SARS-CoV-2-associated. Using the MIRA data, each spike-specific TCR was assigned both to the spike region to which the TCR was reactive and to a CD4 or CD8 class. Log10-transformed breadth and depth values were compared by one-way ANOVA with Sidak's multiple comparisons tests. The clones in this table, taken by TCRdb from immuneACCESS, are in-frame only. Not every clone is retained; where verified, under half of the shortfall comes from an unresolved V gene, and the cause of the rest is unknown. D and trimming were read from the DNA, whereas the V and J calls and clone size are those reported in that table. This sample is represented by approximately 56,000 clones; 80% to 90% of them were singletons. Less than 15% of the sample is in the top ten clones.

This sample is part of a study of T cell responses to AZD1222 COVID-19 vaccine (dated by TCRdb to 2020 to 2022). About the investigation overall: Because spike-specific TCR depth and breadth did not differ between the two schedules, AZD1222 recipients who got a second dose at roughly 4 weeks were pooled with those who got a second dose at roughly 12 weeks. A total of 233 trial participants underwent TCR sequencing, of whom 207 received two doses of AZD1222 and approximately 25 received two doses of the MenACWY control vaccine. Trial participants were enrolled by age into subgroups of 18-55, 56-69 and 70-plus years, and roughly 150, 30 and 60 TCR-sequenced participants, respectively, were included in these subgroups.

The CDR3, cysteine through phenylalanine, is 15 amino acids long. Left in the record is the CDR3 DNA by itself, 45 bases read in frame from the first base. The V end loses 5 bases and the J end loses 7 bases, and a stretch of 20 bases separates them. In the germline V gene, CDR1 corresponds to MDHEN and CDR2 to SYDVKM. The time point label, as the study defines it: baseline before first vaccination. Samples from vaccinated people were obtained from the UK trials COV001 and COV002, which included a single-blind randomized controlled phase 2/3 trial of AZD1222 (ChAdOx1 nCoV-19) in healthy adults. Trial participant PBMC samples were collected at day 0 and day 28 after the second dose for TCRbeta chain sequencing. Results and caveats for the whole study, not just this receptor: Conclusions about previously exposed vaccinees are limited, since just five or six AZD1222 recipients were seropositive for SARS-CoV-2 at baseline. Epitopes outside the regions mutated in the B.1.351 and B.1.1.7 variants were reportedly recognized by nearly half of the unique spike-specific TCRs. The whole spike protein was spanned by vaccine-associated CD4 TCRs, and dominant responses were seen in regions 160-218 and 743-854. Because no samples from the day 14 peak response were available, repertoires could be characterized only after the peak T cell response. Participants were mostly white British, with more females than males. The authors suggested clonal diversity may have been underestimated. After two AZD1222 doses, both the breadth and the depth of spike-specific TCRs were significantly higher than at day 0 and than in MenACWY recipients. In the small 56-69-year group, the increase in depth fell short of significance, most likely because of low power.

This clonotype originated in an adult in good health. This receptor chain uses TRBV28 and TRBJ1-1; perhaps TRBD1 is the D gene, with 5 bases matching. This material consisted of peripheral blood, taken on day 0 of AZD1222 vaccination. Here is the DNA: TGTGCCAGCAGTACGGATCCAGGGACCCACTTTGAAGCTTTCTTT. It translates to CASSTDPGTHFEAFF.